This entry lists 27 T cell receptor beta chains sequenced from one sample in a study of T cell repertoires in cytomegalovirus infection. A single record per CDR3 protein comes from TCRdb applying MiXCR to the reads. The data contain under 300,000 distinct CDR3 sequences, more than 15% of them singletons. The sample consisted of CD8+ T cells from PBMCs. The receptor set was obtained from a human donor in good health (CMV status not recorded). Some clones in this sample may be carry-over from other donors' samples.

The chain has TRBV28 and TRBJ1-1; tentative D call: TRBD1 (5 bases). The ends were cut back, 3 bases at V and 5 bases at J, with 19 bases in the middle. Looked up from germline, CDR1 is MDHEN and CDR2 is SYDVKM. This CDR3 contains 16 residues. The CDR3 DNA follows: TGTGCCAGCAGTTTCCCGTCGACGGCAGGGAAAACTGAAGCTTTCTTT. Protein sequence: CASSFPSTAGKTEAFF.

This clonotype was observed a single time. The chain joins TRBV14 to TRBJ1-1, with no clear D. The CDR3 is 15 residues long. V was shortened by 2 bases and J by 1 base, with 11 bases between the two germline ends. CDR1 and CDR2 from the germline V gene are SGHDN and FVKESK. Here the CDR3 reads CASSQPRTTNTEAFF. For the CDR3, the DNA is TGTGCCAGCAGCCAACCAAGGACGACGAACACTGAAGCTTTCTTT.

The chain couples TRBV15 to TRBJ2-5, with 9 bases fitting TRBD2. In germline, CDR1 is LNHNV, CDR2 YYDKDF (reference sequence). J was trimmed by 0 bases and V by 7 bases; bases with no gene match: 18. The CDR3 is 19 amino acids. The CDR3 reads CATNSPLLAGAGYQETQYF. CDR3 in DNA: TGTGCCACCAACAGCCCACTACTAGCGGGTGCCGGGTACCAAGAGACCCAGTACTTC. Looking up the rest from reference TRBV15 and TRBJ2-5 gives the full variable domain: DAMVIQNPRYQVTQFGKPVTLSCSQTLNHNVMYWYQQKSSQAPKLLFHYYDKDFNNEADTPDNFQSRRPNTSFCFLDIRSPGLGDTAMYLCATNSPLLAGAGYQETQYFGPGTRLLVL.

This clonotype was seen only a few times. This rearrangement joins TRBV14 to TRBJ1-2; D ambiguous. This CDR3 has 15 residues. CDR1 is SGHDN, CDR2 FVKESK, per germline. Between the trimmed V and J ends, which lost 1 base and 4 bases, there was a span of 13 bases. Here the CDR3 DNA reads TGTGCCAGCAGCCAAGGGAGGGTCCCGTCCTATGGCTACACCTTC. This codes for CASSQGRVPSYGYTF.

This clonotype was seen many times. The chain links TRBV7-2 to TRBJ1-5; a weak D match, TRBD1 (5 bases). The CDR3 extends over 16 amino acids. The V and J ends lost 5 bases and 0 bases respectively, with 14 bases between them. Germline assignment: CDR1 SGHTA and CDR2 FQGNSA. CDR3 region: CASSRDRAYSNQPQHF. CDR3 DNA: TGTGCCAGCAGCCGCGACAGAGCGTATAGCAATCAGCCCCAGCATTTT. Variable domain in full (rest from reference TRBV7-2 and TRBJ1-5): GAGVSQSPSNKVTEKGKDVELRCDPISGHTALYWYRQSLGQGLEFLIYFQGNSAPDKSGLPSDRFSAERTGGSVSTLTIQRTQQEDSAVYLCASSRDRAYSNQPQHFGDGTRLSIL.

This clonotype was recorded at least ten times. The chain couples TRBV6-6 to TRBJ1-4; no clear D gene. Germline-derived CDR1 and CDR2 are MNHNY and SVGAGI (reference sequence). V shed 4 bases and J shed 6 bases, with 21 bases lying between them. This CDR3 has 17 residues. The CDR3 sequence: CASSSPTIGVDYEKLFF. CDR3 coding DNA: TGTGCCAGCAGTTCCCCCACGATCGGGGTTGACTATGAAAAACTGTTTTTT.

This clonotype was seen ten or more times. The chain is built from TRBV6-1 and TRBJ2-7, with TRBD1 matching 10 bases. Trimming at V came to 3 bases and at J to 1 base, leaving 3 bases not matched to a gene. The CDR3 has 15 residues. CDR1 MNHNS and CDR2 SASEGT come from the germline V gene. In DNA, the CDR3 is TGTGCCAGCAGTGAGGAGGGACAGGGGTCCTACGAGCAGTACTTC. Its protein is CASSEEGQGSYEQYF.

V is TRBV20-1 and J is TRBJ2-1; D is possibly TRBD1 or TRBD2 (5 bases each). The germline CDR1 and CDR2 sequences are DFQATT and SNEGSKA (reference sequence). Trimming took 3 bases from V and 7 from J, leaving 16 bases between them. The CDR3 has 14 amino acids. In DNA, the CDR3 is TGCAGTGCTAGTTATTTTGGGGGTGGAAATGAGCAGTTCTTC. Encoded protein: CSASYFGGGNEQFF.

The table lists this clonotype with a count of one. The rearrangement uses TRBV13 and TRBJ2-3, with 10 bases fitting TRBD1. V shed 4 bases, J shed 5 bases, and the junction held 9 bases outside the gene matches. The CDR3 is 16 residues long. Germline V gene data show CDR1 as PRHDT and CDR2 as FYEKMQ (reference sequence). The CDR3 DNA sequence: TGTGCCAGCAGCTCTTCCGGGACAGGGGTAAGAGATACGCAGTATTTT. It specifies CASSSSGTGVRDTQYF.

The chain employs TRBV13 and TRBJ1-1; D call uncertain. CDR3 size: 14 residues. V dropped 3 bases and J dropped 3 bases, with 11 bases sitting between them. The germline gives CDR1 PRHDT, CDR2 FYEKMQ (reference sequence). The CDR3 here is CASSFGISDTEAFF. DNA of the CDR3: TGTGCCAGCAGCTTCGGGATTTCTGACACTGAAGCTTTCTTT.

This chain joins TRBV12-3 or TRBV12-4 and TRBJ1-1, with D unresolved. The CDR3 runs to 14 residues. Trimming removed 3 bases at V and 4 bases at J, with 12 bases between. In DNA, the CDR3 is TGTGCCAGCAGTTTGTGGGCTGAGGGCACTGAAGCTTTCTTT. This codes for CASSLWAEGTEAFF.

The J gene is TRBJ1-2, the V gene TRBV13; the D is unclear. CDR3 size: 14 residues. Trimming left V 2 bases short and J 3 bases short, with 10 bases between. CDR1 PRHDT and CDR2 FYEKMQ come from the germline V gene (reference sequence). The DNA for the CDR3 is TGTGCCAGCAGCTTAATGGGATCGGACTATGGCTACACCTTC. It is translated as CASSLMGSDYGYTF.

This clonotype has ten or more counts. The chain recombines TRBV7-2 with TRBJ1-1; 7 bases are shared with TRBD1. This CDR3 has 15 residues. With 6 bases clipped from V and 3 bases from J, the junction kept 10 bases outside the gene matches. The germline V gene has CDR1 SGHTA and CDR2 FQGNSA. The CDR3 protein is CASSSKGAVYTEAFF. As DNA, the CDR3 is TGTGCCAGCAGTTCAAAGGGGGCAGTGTACACTGAAGCTTTCTTT.

This clonotype was found a few times. J is TRBJ1-5 and V is TRBV20-1; perhaps TRBD1 as D (6 bases). The ends were cut back, 0 bases at V and 4 bases at J, with 19 bases in the middle. The CDR3 is made up of 17 amino acids. Germline CDR1 DFQATT, CDR2 SNEGSKA (reference sequence). The CDR3 here is CSAREYRDSHLNQPQHF. CDR3 nucleotide sequence: TGCAGTGCTAGAGAGTACAGGGATTCGCATTTGAATCAGCCCCAGCATTTT.

This clonotype was seen ten or more times. The chain recombines TRBV7-4 with TRBJ1-4; TRBD1 matches 10 bases. J was trimmed by 5 bases and V by 5 bases; bases with no gene match: 8. The CDR3 is 16 residues long. The germline V gene encodes CDR1 SGHVT and CDR2 SQSDAQ. CDR3 amino acids: CASSLPGQGGNEKLFF. Here the CDR3 DNA reads TGTGCCAGCAGCCTCCCCGGACAGGGGGGGAATGAAAAACTGTTTTTT.

The chain carries TRBV7-9 and TRBJ2-1; D ambiguous. Per the germline V gene, CDR1 is SEHNR and CDR2 is FQNEAQ (reference sequence). This CDR3 spans 12 amino acids. Trimming removed 5 bases from V and 8 bases from J, with 10 bases in between. CDR3 amino acids: CASSPTWDEQFF. The CDR3 coding sequence is TGTGCCAGCAGCCCTACATGGGATGAGCAGTTCTTC.

The chain couples TRBV27 to TRBJ2-7; TRBD1 is a possible D gene (6 bases). Germline V gene lookup returns CDR1 MNHEY and CDR2 SMNVEV (reference sequence). Trimming took 8 bases from V and 0 from J, leaving 17 bases between them. The CDR3 covers 15 residues. The CDR3 sequence: CASHGRTVPSYEQYF. Written as DNA, the CDR3 is TGTGCCAGCCACGGACGGACAGTCCCCTCCTACGAGCAGTACTTC.

V and J are TRBV12-3 or TRBV12-4 and TRBJ1-2, with D possibly being TRBD1 (6 bases). This CDR3 comprises 18 residues. With 0 bases removed from V and 4 bases from J, the gap between germline ends came to 21 bases. CDR3 sequence: CASSLALHRERLSYGYTF. The CDR3 DNA is TGTGCCAGCAGTTTAGCGCTTCACAGGGAGAGGTTGAGCTATGGCTACACCTTC.

At least ten counts were recorded for this clonotype. The rearrangement joins TRBV7-2 to TRBJ2-7; D is undetermined. With 3 bases removed from V and 0 bases from J, the gap between germline ends came to 9 bases. Germline V lookup: CDR1 SGHTA, CDR2 FQGNSA. This CDR3 has 14 amino acids. The CDR3 protein is CASSFVGTSYEQYF. The CDR3 DNA follows: TGTGCCAGCAGCTTTGTCGGTACCTCCTACGAGCAGTACTTC.

The V gene is TRBV7-3, the J gene TRBJ1-5; D remains ambiguous. The germline V and J ends were trimmed by 3 bases and 2 bases, with 11 bases remaining between them. The CDR3 has 15 residues. Looked up from germline, CDR1 is SGHTA and CDR2 is FQGTGA. CDR3 nucleotides: TGTGCCAGCAGCTTCGGCCCTTCTGGCAATCAGCCCCAGCATTTT. This gives the protein CASSFGPSGNQPQHF.

The chain carries TRBV29-1 and TRBJ2-3; 10 bases match TRBD2. This CDR3 has 15 amino acids. Losses at the gene ends were 6 bases for V and 0 bases for J; bases not matched to a gene: 6. CDR1 is SQVTM and CDR2 is ANQGSEA in the germline V gene. The CDR3 loop is CSVGGLAASTDTQYF. The DNA of the CDR3 is TGCAGCGTCGGTGGACTAGCGGCGAGCACAGATACGCAGTATTTT.

The chain links TRBV12-3 or TRBV12-4 to TRBJ2-7; 8 nucleotides align to TRBD1. The CDR3 loop spans 15 amino acids. V gave up 6 bases and J gave up 5 bases; unmatched junction bases: 12. This chain's CDR3 is CASSPWTGRTDEQYF. In nucleotides, the CDR3 is TGTGCCAGCAGCCCTTGGACAGGGAGAACGGACGAGCAGTACTTC.

Regarding this clonotype: A much larger clonotype is one base distant, so this may be a read error. The conserved closing phenylalanine or tryptophan is absent in this CDR3, likely reflecting a read error. V and J are TRBV7-9 and TRBJ2-5; tentative D call: TRBD1 (5 bases). V gave up 3 bases and J gave up 10 bases, with 9 bases separating them. The CDR3 spans 11 residues. Germline CDR1 is SEHNR and CDR2 is FQNEAQ (reference sequence). CDR3 amino acids: CASSFQGDQYI. The CDR3 DNA follows: TGTGCCAGCAGCTTCCAAGGGGACCAGTACATC.

This clonotype was observed a few times. The J gene is TRBJ1-1, the V gene TRBV18; tentative D call: TRBD1 (6 bases). Trimming left V 0 bases short and J 5 bases short, with 10 bases between. The CDR3 extends over 14 amino acids. Germline lookup yields CDR1 KGHSH and CDR2 LQKENI. The CDR3 coding sequence is TGTGCCAGCTCACCACCTAACAGGGATACTGAAGCTTTCTTT. It yields the protein CASSPPNRDTEAFF. Full variable domain (outside the CDR3, taken from reference TRBV18 and TRBJ1-1): NAGVMQNPRHLVRRRGQEARLRCSPMKGHSHVYWYRQLPEEGLKFMVYLQKENIIDESGMPKERFSAEFPKEGPSILRIQQVVRGDSAAYFCASSPPNRDTEAFFGQGTRLTVV.

The chain employs TRBV7-3 and TRBJ1-1, with D possibly TRBD1 on 6 matching bases. Between the trimmed V and J ends, which lost 5 bases and 1 base, there was a span of 17 bases. This CDR3 is built from 16 residues. Germline V lookup: CDR1 SGHTA, CDR2 FQGTGA. The CDR3 DNA follows: TGTGCCAGCAGCCCCCGCAGGGGTAAGACGAACACTGAAGCTTTCTTT. Translated, it gives CASSPRRGKTNTEAFF.

In this sample, this clonotype turned up a few times. The chain links TRBV6-2 or TRBV6-3 to TRBJ2-7; TRBD1 aligns across 12 bases. There are 14 residues in the CDR3. From germline, CDR1 is MNHEY and CDR2 SVGEGT. The V gene end was trimmed by 4 bases and the J gene end by 6 bases; junction bases not matched to a gene: 4. The CDR3, as DNA: TGTGCCAGCAGTTGGGGACAGGGGGCGGTCGAGCAGTACTTC. The encoded protein is CASSWGQGAVEQYF.

The chain carries TRBV7-6 and TRBJ1-4; tentative D call: TRBD1 (6 bases). Germline V gene sequence: CDR1 SGHVS, CDR2 FNYEAQ. The CDR3 has 16 amino acids. The germline V and J ends were trimmed by 3 bases and 14 bases, with 25 bases remaining between them. CDR3 nucleotide sequence: TGTGCCAGCAGCTTGGAGGACAGCGACACTAGAAATGGGCTGTTTTTT. Its protein product is CASSLEDSDTRNGLFF.